This record looks at one T cell receptor beta chain sequence and its context. The library targeted TCRbeta and was prepared with unique molecular identifiers. TCRdb reprocessed the PCR reads via MiXCR and lists one record per CDR3 protein. The repertoire holds 550,000 to 600,000 distinct CDR3 sequences, with more than 20% as singletons. This entry comes from a study of T-cell reconstitution after alpha-beta-depleted transplantation in children. The sequence came from a boy under two years old who had a stem cell transplant for acute myeloid leukemia, so the T cells may come from the graft donor. This specimen was PBMCs, mostly from graft donor cells, taken 360 days after TCRalphabeta/CD19-depleted stem cell transplant.

CDR3 amino acids: CATSRRLQETQYF. The CDR3 region has the DNA TGTGCCACCAGCCGCCGACTGCAAGAGACCCAGTACTTC. The chain has TRBV15 and TRBJ2-5; D call uncertain. This CDR3 region has 13 residues. CDR1 is LNHNV and CDR2 is YYDKDF in the germline V gene (reference sequence). Trimming took 5 bases from V and 2 from J, leaving 9 bases between them.